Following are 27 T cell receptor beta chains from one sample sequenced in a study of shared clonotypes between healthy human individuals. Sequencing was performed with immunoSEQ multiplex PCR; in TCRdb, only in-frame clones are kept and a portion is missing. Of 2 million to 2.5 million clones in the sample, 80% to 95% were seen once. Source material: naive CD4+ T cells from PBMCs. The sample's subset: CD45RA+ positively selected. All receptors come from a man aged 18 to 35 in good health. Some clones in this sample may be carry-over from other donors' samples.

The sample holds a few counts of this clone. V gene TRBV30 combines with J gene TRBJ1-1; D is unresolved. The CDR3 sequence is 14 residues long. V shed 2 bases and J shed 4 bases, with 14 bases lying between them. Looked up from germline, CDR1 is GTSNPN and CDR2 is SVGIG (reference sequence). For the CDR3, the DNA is TGTGCCTGGAGTTCCCCTTTTCTTATCACTGAAGCTTTCTTT. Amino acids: CAWSSPFLITEAFF.

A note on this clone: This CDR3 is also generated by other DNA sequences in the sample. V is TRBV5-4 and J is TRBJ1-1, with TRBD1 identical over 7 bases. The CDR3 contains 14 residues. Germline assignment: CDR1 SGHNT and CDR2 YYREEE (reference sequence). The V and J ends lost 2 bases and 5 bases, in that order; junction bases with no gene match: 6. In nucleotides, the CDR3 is TGTGCCAGCAGCTTCAGACAGGGTAATACTGAAGCTTTCTTT. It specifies CASSFRQGNTEAFF.

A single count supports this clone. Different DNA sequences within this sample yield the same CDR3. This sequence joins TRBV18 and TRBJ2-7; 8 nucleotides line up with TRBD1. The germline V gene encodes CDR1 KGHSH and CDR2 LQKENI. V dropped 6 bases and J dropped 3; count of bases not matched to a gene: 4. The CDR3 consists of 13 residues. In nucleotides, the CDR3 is TGTGCCAGCTCTCCGGGACAGGACTACGAGCAGTACTTC. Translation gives CASSPGQDYEQYF. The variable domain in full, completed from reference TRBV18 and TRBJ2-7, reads NAGVMQNPRHLVRRRGQEARLRCSPMKGHSHVYWYRQLPEEGLKFMVYLQKENIIDESGMPKERFSAEFPKEGPSILRIQQVVRGDSAAYFCASSPGQDYEQYFGPGTRLTVT.

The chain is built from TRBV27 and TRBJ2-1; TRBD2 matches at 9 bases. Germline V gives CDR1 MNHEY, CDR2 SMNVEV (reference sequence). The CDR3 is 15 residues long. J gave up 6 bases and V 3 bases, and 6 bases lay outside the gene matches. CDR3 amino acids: CASSFAGGPRNEQFF. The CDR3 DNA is TGTGCCAGCAGTTTTGCGGGAGGGCCGCGCAATGAGCAGTTCTTC.

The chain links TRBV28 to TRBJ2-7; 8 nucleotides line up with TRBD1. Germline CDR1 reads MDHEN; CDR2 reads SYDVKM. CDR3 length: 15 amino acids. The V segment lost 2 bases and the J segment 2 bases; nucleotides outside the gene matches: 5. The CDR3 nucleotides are TGTGCCAGCAGTTTAAACGACAGGGGAACCTACGAGCAGTACTTC. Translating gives CASSLNDRGTYEQYF.

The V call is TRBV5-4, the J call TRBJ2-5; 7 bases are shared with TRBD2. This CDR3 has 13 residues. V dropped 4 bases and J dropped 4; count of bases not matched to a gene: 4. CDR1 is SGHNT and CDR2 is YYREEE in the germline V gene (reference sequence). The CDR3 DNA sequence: TGTGCCAGCAGCCCACTAGCGCGAGAGACCCAGTACTTC. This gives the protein CASSPLARETQYF.

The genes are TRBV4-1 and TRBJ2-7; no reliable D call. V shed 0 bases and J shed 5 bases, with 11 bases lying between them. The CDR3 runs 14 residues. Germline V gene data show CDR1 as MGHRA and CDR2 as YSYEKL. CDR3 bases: TGCGCCAGCAGCCAAGATCAGGATAGAAACGAGCAGTACTTC. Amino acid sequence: CASSQDQDRNEQYF.

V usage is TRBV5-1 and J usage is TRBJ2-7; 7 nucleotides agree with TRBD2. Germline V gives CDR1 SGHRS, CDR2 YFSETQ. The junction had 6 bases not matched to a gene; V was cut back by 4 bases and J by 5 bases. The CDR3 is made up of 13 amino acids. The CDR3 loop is CASSRGVGDEQYF. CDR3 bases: TGCGCCAGCAGCCGGGGGGTCGGGGACGAGCAGTACTTC.

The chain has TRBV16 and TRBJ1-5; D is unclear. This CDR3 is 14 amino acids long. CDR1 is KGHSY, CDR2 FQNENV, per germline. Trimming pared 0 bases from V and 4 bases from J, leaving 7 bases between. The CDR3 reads CASSQSIWNQPQHF. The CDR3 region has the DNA TGTGCCAGCAGCCAATCGATATGGAATCAGCCCCAGCATTTT.

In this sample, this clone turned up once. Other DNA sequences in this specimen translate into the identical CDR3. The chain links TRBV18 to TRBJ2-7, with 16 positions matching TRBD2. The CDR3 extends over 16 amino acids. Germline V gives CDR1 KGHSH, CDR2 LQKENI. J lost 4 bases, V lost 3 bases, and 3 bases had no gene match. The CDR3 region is CASSPGLAGGAYEQYF. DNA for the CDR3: TGTGCCAGCTCACCGGGACTAGCGGGAGGGGCATACGAGCAGTACTTC. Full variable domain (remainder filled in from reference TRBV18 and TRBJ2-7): NAGVMQNPRHLVRRRGQEARLRCSPMKGHSHVYWYRQLPEEGLKFMVYLQKENIIDESGMPKERFSAEFPKEGPSILRIQQVVRGDSAAYFCASSPGLAGGAYEQYFGPGTRLTVT.

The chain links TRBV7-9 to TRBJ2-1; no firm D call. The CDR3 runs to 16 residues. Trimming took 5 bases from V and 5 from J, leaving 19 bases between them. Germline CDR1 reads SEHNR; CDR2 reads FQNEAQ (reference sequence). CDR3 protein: CASSPRIGVPNNEQFF. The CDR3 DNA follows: TGTGCCAGCAGCCCCCGAATAGGAGTCCCGAACAATGAGCAGTTCTTC.

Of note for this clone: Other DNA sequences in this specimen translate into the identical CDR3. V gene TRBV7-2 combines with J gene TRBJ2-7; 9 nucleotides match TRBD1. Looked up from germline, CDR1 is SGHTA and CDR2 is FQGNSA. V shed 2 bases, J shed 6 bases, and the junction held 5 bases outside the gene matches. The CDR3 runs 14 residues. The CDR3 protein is CASSLRQGEGEQYF. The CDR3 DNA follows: TGTGCCAGCAGCTTAAGACAGGGGGAAGGCGAGCAGTACTTC.

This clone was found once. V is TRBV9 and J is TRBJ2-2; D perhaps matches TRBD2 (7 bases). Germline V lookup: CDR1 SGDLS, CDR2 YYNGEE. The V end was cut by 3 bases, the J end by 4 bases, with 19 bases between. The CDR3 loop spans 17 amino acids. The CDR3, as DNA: TGTGCCAGCAGCGCATGGGGGTCAGGGGAGGGCACCGGGGAGCTGTTTTTT. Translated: CASSAWGSGEGTGELFF.

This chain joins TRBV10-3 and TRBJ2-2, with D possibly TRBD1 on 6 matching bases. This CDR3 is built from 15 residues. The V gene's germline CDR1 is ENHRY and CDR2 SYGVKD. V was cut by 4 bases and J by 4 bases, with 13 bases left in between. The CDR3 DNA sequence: TGTGCCATCAGTGGACCCTTGGGGGCCACCGGGGAGCTGTTTTTT. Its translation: CAISGPLGATGELFF.

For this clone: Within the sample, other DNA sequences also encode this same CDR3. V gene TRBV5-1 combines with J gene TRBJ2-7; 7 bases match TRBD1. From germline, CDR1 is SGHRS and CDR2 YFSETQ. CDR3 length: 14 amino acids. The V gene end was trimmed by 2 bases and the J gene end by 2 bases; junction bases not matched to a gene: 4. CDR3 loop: CASSFRQGPYEQYF. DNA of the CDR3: TGCGCCAGCAGCTTTCGACAGGGTCCCTACGAGCAGTACTTC.

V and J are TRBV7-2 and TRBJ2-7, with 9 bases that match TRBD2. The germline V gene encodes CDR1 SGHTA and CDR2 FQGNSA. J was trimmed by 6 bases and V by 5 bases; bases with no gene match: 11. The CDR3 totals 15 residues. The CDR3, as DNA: TGTGCCAGCAGCCCAATAGCGGGAGCCGTGAGCGAGCAGTACTTC. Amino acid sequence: CASSPIAGAVSEQYF.

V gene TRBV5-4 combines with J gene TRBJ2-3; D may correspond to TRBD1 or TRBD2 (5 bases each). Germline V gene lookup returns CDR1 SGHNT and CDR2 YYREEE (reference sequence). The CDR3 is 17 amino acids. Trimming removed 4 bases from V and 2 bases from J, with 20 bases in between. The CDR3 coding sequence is TGTGCCAGCAGCCCCGCACCATCTCGTGGGACCACAGATACGCAGTATTTT. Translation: CASSPAPSRGTTDTQYF. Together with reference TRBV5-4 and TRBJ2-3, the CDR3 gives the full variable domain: ETGVTQSPTHLIKTRGQQVTLRCSSQSGHNTVSWYQQALGQGPQFIFQYYREEENGRGNFPPRFSGLQFPNYSSELNVNALELDDSALYLCASSPAPSRGTTDTQYFGPGTRLTVL.

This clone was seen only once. The CDR3 nucleotides read TGCGCCAGCAGAGATCAGGGGGCGTACACTGAAGCTTTCTTT. It translates to CASRDQGAYTEAFF. The chain has TRBV5-1 and TRBJ1-1, with 8 bases aligning to TRBD1. This CDR3 comprises 14 residues. Germline V gene lookup returns CDR1 SGHRS and CDR2 YFSETQ. V trimming: 5 bases; J trimming: 3 bases; junction bases outside the gene matches: 6.

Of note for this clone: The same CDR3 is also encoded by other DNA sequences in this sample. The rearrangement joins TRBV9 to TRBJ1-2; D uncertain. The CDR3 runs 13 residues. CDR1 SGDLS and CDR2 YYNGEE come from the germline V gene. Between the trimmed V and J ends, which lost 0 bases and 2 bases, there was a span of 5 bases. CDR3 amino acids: CASSVDTNYGYTF. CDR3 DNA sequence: TGTGCCAGCAGCGTAGATACGAACTATGGCTACACCTTC. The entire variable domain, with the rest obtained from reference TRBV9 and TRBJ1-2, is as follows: DSGVTQTPKHLITATGQRVTLRCSPRSGDLSVYWYQQSLDQGLQFLIQYYNGEERAKGNILERFSAQQFPDLHSELNLSSLELGDSALYFCASSVDTNYGYTFGSGTRLTVV.

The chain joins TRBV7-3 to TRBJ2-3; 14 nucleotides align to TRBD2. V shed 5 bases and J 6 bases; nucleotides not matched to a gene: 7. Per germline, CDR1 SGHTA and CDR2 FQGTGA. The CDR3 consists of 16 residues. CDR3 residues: CASSVGTSGSGDTQYF. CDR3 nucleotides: TGTGCCAGCAGCGTCGGGACTAGCGGGAGCGGGGATACGCAGTATTTT. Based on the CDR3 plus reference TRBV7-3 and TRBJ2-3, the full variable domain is GAGVSQTPSNKVTEKGKYVELRCDPISGHTALYWYRQSLGQGPEFLIYFQGTGAADDSGLPNDRFFAVRPEGSVSTLKIQRTERGDSAVYLCASSVGTSGSGDTQYFGPGTRLTVL.

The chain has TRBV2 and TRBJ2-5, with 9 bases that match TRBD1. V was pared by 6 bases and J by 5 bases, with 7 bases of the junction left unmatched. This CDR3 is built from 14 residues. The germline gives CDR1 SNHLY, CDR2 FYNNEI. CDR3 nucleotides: TGTGCCAGCAGCGGGACAGGGACCAAGGAGACCCAGTACTTC. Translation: CASSGTGTKETQYF. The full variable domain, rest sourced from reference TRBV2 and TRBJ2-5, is EPEVTQTPSHQVTQMGQEVILRCVPISNHLYFYWYRQILGQKVEFLVSFYNNEISEKSEIFDDQFSVERPDGSNFTLKIRSTKLEDSAMYFCASSGTGTKETQYFGPGTRLLVL.

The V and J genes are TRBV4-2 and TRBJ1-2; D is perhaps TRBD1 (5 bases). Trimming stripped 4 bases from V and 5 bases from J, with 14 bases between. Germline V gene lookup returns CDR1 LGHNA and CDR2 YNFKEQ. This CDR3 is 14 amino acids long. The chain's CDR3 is CASSLGGSPYGYTF. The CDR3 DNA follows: TGTGCCAGCAGCCTTGGGGGATCCCCATATGGCTACACCTTC.

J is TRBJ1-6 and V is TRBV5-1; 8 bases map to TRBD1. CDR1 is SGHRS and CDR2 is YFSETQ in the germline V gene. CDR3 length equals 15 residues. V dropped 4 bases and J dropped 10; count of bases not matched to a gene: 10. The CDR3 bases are TGCGCCAGCAGCGTGGAGGACAGGGAGTACTCACCCCTCCACTTT. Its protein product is CASSVEDREYSPLHF.

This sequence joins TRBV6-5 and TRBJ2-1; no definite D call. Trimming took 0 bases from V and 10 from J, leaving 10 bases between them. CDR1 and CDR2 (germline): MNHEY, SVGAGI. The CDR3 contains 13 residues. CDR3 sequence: CASSYSKGFEQFF. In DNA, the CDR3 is TGTGCCAGCAGTTACTCGAAGGGCTTCGAGCAGTTCTTC.

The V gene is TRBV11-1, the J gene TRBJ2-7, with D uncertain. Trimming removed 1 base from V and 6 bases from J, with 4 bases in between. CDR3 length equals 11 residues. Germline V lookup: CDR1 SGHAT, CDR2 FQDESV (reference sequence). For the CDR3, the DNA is TGTGCCAGCAGCTTAGACTCCGAGCAGTACTTC. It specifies CASSLDSEQYF.

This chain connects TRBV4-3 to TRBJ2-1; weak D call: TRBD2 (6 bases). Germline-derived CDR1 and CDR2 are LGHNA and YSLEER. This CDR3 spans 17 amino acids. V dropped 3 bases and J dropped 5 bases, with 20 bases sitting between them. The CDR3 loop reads CASSHIRDSRTHNEQFF. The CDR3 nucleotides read TGCGCCAGCAGCCATATCCGGGACTCCCGGACGCACAATGAGCAGTTCTTC.

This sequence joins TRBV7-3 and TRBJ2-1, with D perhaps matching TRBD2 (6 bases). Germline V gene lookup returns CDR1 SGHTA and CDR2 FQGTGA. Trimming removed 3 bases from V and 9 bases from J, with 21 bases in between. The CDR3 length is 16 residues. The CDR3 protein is CASSLQWGGTRVEQFF. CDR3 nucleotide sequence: TGTGCCAGCAGCTTGCAATGGGGCGGGACGAGGGTTGAGCAGTTCTTC.